The 20 T cell receptor beta chains below were found in one sample sequenced in a study of response to subunit inactivated influenza vaccine. One entry per CDR3 protein results from TCRdb running MiXCR on the RT-PCR reads. Seen here are about 570,000 distinct CDR3 sequences, approximately 10% observed once, and the top ten hold 9.5% to 11%. The same specimen was also included in a second study, on T cells expressing NK-cell markers. That work states: For TCR beta, cDNA was produced by 5'RACE template switching with UMIs.

Sequenced material: PBMCs from blood, taken on the day of vaccination. The receptors here all came from a man aged 45 to 65 who received an inactivated influenza vaccine.

This clonotype was counted ten times or more. The rearrangement uses TRBV5-8 and TRBJ2-3; no definite D call. The CDR3 loop spans 14 amino acids. Germline V gene sequence: CDR1 SGHTS, CDR2 YDEGEE. V lost 1 base to trimming and J lost 1 base, with 7 bases between them. The DNA for the CDR3 is TGTGCCAGCAGCTTGCCTACCGGCACAGATACGCAGTATTTT. It is translated as CASSLPTGTDTQYF.

This rearrangement joins TRBV11-2 to TRBJ2-2, with D possibly TRBD2 on 6 matching bases. Per the germline V gene, CDR1 is SGHAT and CDR2 is FQNNGV. The CDR3 consists of 14 residues. V lost 3 bases to trimming and J lost 5 bases, with 10 bases between them. The CDR3 sequence is CASSLSLATGELFF. CDR3 bases: TGTGCCAGCAGCTTGTCACTAGCTACCGGGGAGCTGTTTTTT.

The chain has TRBV25-1 and TRBJ2-5; D tentatively reads TRBD1 or TRBD2 (5 bases each). The ends were cut back, 5 bases at V and 6 bases at J, with 10 bases in the middle. CDR3 length: 12 amino acids. In germline, CDR1 is MGHDK, CDR2 SYGVNS. CDR3 loop: CASSRGVKTQYF. The CDR3 DNA is TGTGCCAGCAGTCGAGGGGTAAAGACCCAGTACTTC. The whole variable domain, remainder taken from reference TRBV25-1 and TRBJ2-5, is EADIYQTPRYLVIGTGKKITLECSQTMGHDKMYWYQQDPGMELHLIHYSYGVNSTEKGDLSSESTVSRIRTEHFPLTLESARPSHTSQYLCASSRGVKTQYFGPGTRLLVL.

This clonotype was seen repeatedly, ten times or more. This chain connects TRBV5-1 to TRBJ1-2; D gene ambiguous. Trimming removed 1 base at V and 6 bases at J, with 13 bases between. Germline V gene data show CDR1 as SGHRS and CDR2 as YFSETQ. The length of the CDR3 is 14 residues. CDR3 sequence reads: CASSLLGSRDGYTF. The DNA of the CDR3 is TGCGCCAGCAGCTTGCTAGGGTCGAGAGATGGCTACACCTTC.

This clonotype was picked up a small number of times. J is TRBJ2-1 and V is TRBV29-1; possible D gene TRBD2, 6 bases. CDR3 length equals 13 residues. Trimming took 5 bases from V and 2 from J, leaving 10 bases between them. Germline V gene sequence: CDR1 SQVTM, CDR2 ANQGSEA. CDR3 in amino acids: CSVSGLPYNEQFF. The CDR3 region has the DNA TGCAGCGTTTCGGGACTCCCCTACAATGAGCAGTTCTTC.

The V and J genes are TRBV7-9 and TRBJ2-4, with TRBD1 matching over 7 bases. From germline, CDR1 is SEHNR and CDR2 FQNEAQ (reference sequence). The J segment lost 2 bases and the V segment lost 3 bases, leaving 7 bases of the junction unmatched. This CDR3 has 16 residues. CDR3 bases: TGTGCCAGCAGCTTTACGGGGACAGTACCCAAAAACATTCAGTACTTC. Amino acids: CASSFTGTVPKNIQYF.

This clonotype was observed a few times. The rearrangement uses TRBV7-9 and TRBJ2-1; 11 nucleotides line up with TRBD2. Germline V gives CDR1 SEHNR, CDR2 FQNEAQ (reference sequence). After removal of 11 bases from V and 8 bases from J, the junction contained 8 bases not matched to a gene. This CDR3 is built from 13 residues. The CDR3 DNA reads as TGTGCCGGTAGCGGGGGGGCGAGTGATGAGCAGTTCTTC. As protein: CAGSGGASDEQFF.

The gene calls are TRBV20-1 and TRBJ2-4; 13 bases line up with TRBD2. Germline trimming cut 6 bases from V and 15 bases from J; bases unmatched to any gene: 8. Germline CDR1 reads DFQATT; CDR2 reads SNEGSKA (reference sequence). CDR3 length equals 12 residues. The CDR3 sequence is CSAPGTSGEGYF. CDR3 DNA sequence: TGCAGTGCCCCCGGGACTAGCGGGGAAGGGTACTTC.

This clonotype was seen a few times. This rearrangement joins TRBV5-1 to TRBJ2-7; 7 positions agree with TRBD2. The V gene end was trimmed by 2 bases and the J gene end by 6 bases; junction bases not matched to a gene: 8. Germline V gene lookup returns CDR1 SGHRS and CDR2 YFSETQ. The CDR3 contains 14 residues. CDR3 sequence (DNA): TGCGCCAGCAGCTTTAGGGGAGGGGTGCGCGAGCAGTACTTC. It translates to CASSFRGGVREQYF.

This clonotype appeared a few times. The chain combines TRBV20-1 with TRBJ2-7; the match to TRBD2 covers 9 bases. The CDR3 consists of 14 residues. Trimming removed 0 bases from V and 3 bases from J; junction bases left unmatched: 3. The germline gives CDR1 DFQATT, CDR2 SNEGSKA (reference sequence). In DNA, the CDR3 is TGCAGTGCTAGAGATCTTAGCGGGGGCTACGAGCAGTACTTC. It translates to CSARDLSGGYEQYF.

This sequence joins TRBV5-1 and TRBJ2-1; 8 positions agree with TRBD1. Germline V lookup: CDR1 SGHRS, CDR2 YFSETQ. Losses at the gene ends were 4 bases for V and 15 bases for J; bases not matched to a gene: 6. The CDR3 is made up of 11 amino acids. DNA of the CDR3: TGCGCCAGCAGCCCTAGACAGGGGCGGTTCTTC. Translation gives CASSPRQGRFF.

Written as DNA, the CDR3 is TGTGCCAGCAGCCAAGACCCGGGTAATAATGAAAAACTGTTTTTT. It translates to CASSQDPGNNEKLFF. This chain uses TRBV3-1 with TRBJ1-4; D unclear. The germline V gene encodes CDR1 LGHDT and CDR2 YNNKEL (reference sequence). Deletions cut 0 bases from V and 4 bases from J, with 9 bases between. This CDR3 is 15 amino acids long.

There are a few counts of this clonotype. The chain uses TRBV28 and TRBJ1-1; unclear D gene. CDR1 MDHEN and CDR2 SYDVKM come from the germline V gene. CDR3 length equals 15 residues. Trimming left V 6 bases short and J 3 bases short, with 17 bases between. The CDR3 DNA is TGTGCCAGCAGCACCCATGTCGGGGTGTACACTGAAGCTTTCTTT. The encoded protein is CASSTHVGVYTEAFF.

The gene calls are TRBV12-3 or TRBV12-4 and TRBJ2-7; D call uncertain. Trimming took off 7 bases at V and 6 bases at J, with 13 bases between the two ends. This CDR3 comprises 12 residues. The CDR3 DNA sequence: TGTGCCAGCACCGCGAGGCCCGGCGAGCAGTACTTC. It codes for CASTARPGEQYF.

This clonotype was observed a few times. This chain connects TRBV6-5 to TRBJ2-2, with D possibly being TRBD1 or TRBD2 (5 bases each). Per germline, CDR1 MNHEY and CDR2 SVGAGI. This CDR3 has 16 amino acids. V lost 0 bases and J lost 5, with 13 bases in between. CDR3 DNA: TGTGCCAGCAGTTACTCGGGGACCTTAGGAACCGGGGAGCTGTTTTTT. Its protein is CASSYSGTLGTGELFF.

This clonotype was observed a few times. J is TRBJ1-1 and V is TRBV5-1, with 7 bases fitting TRBD1. CDR3 length: 16 residues. Germline V gene lookup returns CDR1 SGHRS and CDR2 YFSETQ. V trimming: 0 bases; J trimming: 3 bases; junction bases outside the gene matches: 8. Here the CDR3 reads CASSLGGGRGDTEAFF. The CDR3, as DNA: TGCGCCAGCAGCTTGGGGGGCGGCAGGGGGGACACTGAAGCTTTCTTT.

This clonotype was observed a handful of times. The chain recombines TRBV28 with TRBJ1-5, with 7 bases identical to TRBD1. The junction had 12 bases not matched to a gene; V was cut back by 1 base and J by 9 bases. The CDR3 is made up of 16 amino acids. CDR1 and CDR2 from the germline V gene are MDHEN and SYDVKM. The CDR3 DNA sequence: TGTGCCAGCAGTTTATTTGTGCGGGGGACAGCTCGGCCCCAGCATTTT. Residues: CASSLFVRGTARPQHF.

This clonotype was seen a few times. The chain uses TRBV7-2 and TRBJ2-3; no firm D call. The CDR3 runs 16 residues. The V gene lost 2 bases and the J gene lost 0 bases, with 12 bases spanning the gap. Germline values: CDR1 SGHTA, CDR2 FQGNSA. CDR3 nucleotide sequence: TGTGCCAGCAGCTTACCCCGGGCGAGGAGCACAGATACGCAGTATTTT. Translation gives CASSLPRARSTDTQYF.

This clonotype was found many times. CDR3 coding DNA: TGTGCCAGCAGCCCAGGACTAGGAGAGACCCAGTACTTC. This gives the protein CASSPGLGETQYF. V is TRBV18 and J is TRBJ2-5; 7 positions match TRBD2. The CDR3 is 13 amino acids. V lost 8 bases to trimming and J lost 4 bases; unmatched junction nucleotides: 7. Germline CDR1 and CDR2: KGHSH and LQKENI.

This clonotype was counted between two and nine times. The chain recombines TRBV3-1 with TRBJ2-6; D gene uncertain. The CDR3 has 19 residues. Germline V gene lookup returns CDR1 LGHDT and CDR2 YNNKEL (reference sequence). Trimming took off 0 bases at V and 0 bases at J, with 15 bases between the two ends. CDR3 in DNA: TGTGCCAGCAGCCAAGAACATCTCTCGGGCAGCTCTGGGGCCAACGTCCTGACTTTC. Translated, it gives CASSQEHLSGSSGANVLTF.